These T cell receptor beta chains were read from a single sample in a study of T cells of healthy individuals. TCRdb processed the 5' RACE reads anew with MiXCR; each CDR3 protein has one entry. The repertoire consists of around 83,000 distinct CDR3 sequences, with around 5.1% occurring once and the leading ten covering around 7.6%. The source is a female donor in good health. The CDR3 runs from the conserved cysteine through the conserved F or W. D genes are given only for firm matches. The size entry is marked missing in some rows and otherwise reads once, few, many or a size class.

v_gene: TRBV7-2; j_gene: TRBJ2-1; d_gene: NA; abundance: many; CDR3aa: CASRYPGPRRDEQFF; CDR3nt: TGTGCCAGCAGATACCCGGGACCCCGGCGGGATGAGCAGTTCTTC
v_gene: TRBV11-2; j_gene: TRBJ2-2; d_gene: TRBD2; abundance: many; CDR3aa: CASSSIFSGRFRELFF; CDR3nt: TGTGCCAGCAGCTCGATCTTTTCCGGGAGGTTCAGGGAGCTGTTTTTT
v_gene: TRBV13; j_gene: TRBJ1-6; d_gene: TRBD1; abundance: few; CDR3aa: CASSFRDRGFYNSPLHF; CDR3nt: TGTGCCAGCAGCTTCCGGGACAGGGGGTTCTATAATTCACCCCTCCACTTT
v_gene: TRBV6-5; j_gene: TRBJ2-6; d_gene: TRBD1; abundance: many; CDR3aa: CASSAIRDRGWANVLTF; CDR3nt: TGTGCCAGCAGTGCAATACGGGACAGGGGATGGGCCAACGTCCTGACTTTC
v_gene: TRBV29-1; j_gene: TRBJ1-4; d_gene: TRBD1; abundance: few; CDR3aa: CSVLGRRDRGPSATNEKLFF; CDR3nt: TGCAGCGTTTTGGGACGCCGGGACAGGGGGCCGTCTGCAACTAATGAAAAACTGTTTTTT
v_gene: TRBV18; j_gene: TRBJ1-5; d_gene: NA; abundance: many; CDR3aa: CASSESKIPNQPQHF; CDR3nt: TGTGCCAGCTCCGAGAGTAAGATACCTAATCAGCCCCAGCATTTT
v_gene: TRBV27; j_gene: TRBJ2-7; d_gene: TRBD1; abundance: few; CDR3aa: CASSPGTGASEQYF; CDR3nt: TGTGCCAGCAGCCCCGGGACAGGGGCCTCCGAGCAGTACTTC
v_gene: TRBV29-1; j_gene: TRBJ2-6; d_gene: NA; abundance: many; CDR3aa: CSVSRDSGANVLTF; CDR3nt: TGCAGCGTGAGCAGGGACTCTGGGGCCAACGTCCTGACTTTC
v_gene: TRBV30; j_gene: TRBJ1-2; d_gene: NA; abundance: few; CDR3aa: CAWSVRTGANYGYTF; CDR3nt: TGTGCCTGGAGTGTACGTACAGGAGCTAACTATGGCTACACCTTC
v_gene: TRBV7-9; j_gene: TRBJ2-1; d_gene: TRBD2; abundance: many; CDR3aa: CASSPTGPSGTNEQFF; CDR3nt: TGTGCCAGCAGCCCTACTGGGCCTAGCGGGACCAATGAGCAGTTCTTC
v_gene: TRBV7-2; j_gene: TRBJ2-7; d_gene: TRBD2; abundance: NA; CDR3aa: CASSRAGLYEQYF; CDR3nt: TGTGCCAGCAGCCGAGCGGGACTGTACGAGCAGTACTTC
v_gene: TRBV6-5; j_gene: TRBJ2-7; d_gene: TRBD1; abundance: many; CDR3aa: CASSSALGQGGYEQYF; CDR3nt: TGTGCCAGCAGCTCCGCCTTAGGACAGGGGGGGTACGAGCAGTACTTC
v_gene: TRBV28; j_gene: TRBJ2-5; d_gene: TRBD2; abundance: many; CDR3aa: CASSLGPSGRQETQYF; CDR3nt: TGTGCCAGCAGTTTAGGTCCTAGCGGGAGGCAAGAGACCCAGTACTTC
v_gene: TRBV27; j_gene: TRBJ1-1; d_gene: NA; abundance: few; CDR3aa: CASSRQGGGTEAFF; CDR3nt: TGTGCCAGCAGTAGGCAGGGCGGGGGCACTGAAGCTTTCTTT
v_gene: TRBV5-6; j_gene: TRBJ2-2; d_gene: NA; abundance: NA; CDR3aa: CASSLGRNTGELFF; CDR3nt: TGTGCCAGCAGCTTGGGCAGGAACACCGGGGAGCTGTTTTTT
v_gene: TRBV7-2; j_gene: TRBJ2-7; d_gene: NA; abundance: many; CDR3aa: CASSFLEDSAHLEQYF; CDR3nt: TGTGCCAGCAGCTTTCTGGAGGACAGTGCCCACCTCGAGCAGTACTTC
v_gene: TRBV28; j_gene: TRBJ1-5; d_gene: NA; abundance: NA; CDR3aa: CASTIIVSGSSPSNQPQHF; CDR3nt: TGTGCCAGCACCATTATAGTGTCAGGGAGTTCCCCTTCGAATCAGCCCCAGCATTTT
v_gene: TRBV12-3/TRBV12-4; j_gene: TRBJ2-1; d_gene: NA; abundance: many; CDR3aa: CASSLRDFGFF; CDR3nt: TGTGCCAGCAGCCTTCGGGATTTCGGGTTCTTC
v_gene: TRBV4-3; j_gene: TRBJ1-6; d_gene: NA; abundance: NA; CDR3aa: CASSPRAIDSPLHF; CDR3nt: TGCGCCAGCAGCCCGAGGGCTATTGATTCACCCCTCCACTTT
v_gene: TRBV6-6; j_gene: TRBJ2-1; d_gene: TRBD2; abundance: many; CDR3aa: CASSYGREGSSEQFF; CDR3nt: TGTGCCAGCAGTTACGGGCGGGAGGGTAGTTCTGAGCAGTTCTTC
v_gene: TRBV18; j_gene: TRBJ2-3; d_gene: NA; abundance: many; CDR3aa: CASSPGAADTQYF; CDR3nt: TGTGCCAGCTCACCTGGGGCGGCAGATACGCAGTATTTT
v_gene: TRBV6-5; j_gene: TRBJ2-1; d_gene: NA; abundance: many; CDR3aa: CASSYSRYAVGNEQFF; CDR3nt: TGTGCCAGCAGTTACTCGAGGTACGCGGTGGGGAATGAGCAGTTCTTC
v_gene: TRBV4-3; j_gene: TRBJ2-7; d_gene: NA; abundance: many; CDR3aa: CASSSGTGYEQYF; CDR3nt: TGCGCCAGCAGCTCCGGGACGGGGTACGAGCAGTACTTC
v_gene: TRBV6-5; j_gene: TRBJ1-2; d_gene: NA; abundance: few; CDR3aa: CASSSGSSYYGYTF; CDR3nt: TGTGCCAGCTCTAGTGGCAGCTCCTACTATGGCTACACCTTC
v_gene: TRBV19; j_gene: TRBJ1-1; d_gene: TRBD1; abundance: few; CDR3aa: CASSRQGAAFF; CDR3nt: TGTGCCAGTAGTAGGCAGGGGGCCGCTTTCTTT
v_gene: TRBV29-1; j_gene: TRBJ2-3; d_gene: TRBD2; abundance: NA; CDR3aa: CSVGPGLADTQYF; CDR3nt: TGCAGCGTTGGCCCGGGACTAGCAGATACGCAGTATTTT
v_gene: TRBV12-3/TRBV12-4; j_gene: TRBJ2-1; d_gene: NA; abundance: many; CDR3aa: CASSFWNEQFF; CDR3nt: TGTGCCAGCAGTTTTTGGAATGAGCAGTTCTTC
v_gene: TRBV28; j_gene: TRBJ2-1; d_gene: NA; abundance: few; CDR3aa: CATFPKAFPEKTNEQFF; CDR3nt: TGTGCCACCTTCCCCAAGGCATTCCCGGAAAAAACCAATGAGCAGTTCTTC
v_gene: TRBV5-4; j_gene: TRBJ1-5; d_gene: TRBD1; abundance: NA; CDR3aa: CASSPQGQGVCPDRGYQPQNF; CDR3nt: TGTGCCAGCAGCCCCCAGGGACAGGGCGTTTGCCCTGATCGTGGATATCAGCCCCAGAATTTT
v_gene: TRBV24-1; j_gene: TRBJ1-5; d_gene: NA; abundance: NA; CDR3aa: CATSDFGRGKNQPQHF; CDR3nt: TGTGCCACCAGTGATTTTGGAAGGGGAAAGAATCAGCCCCAGCATTTT
v_gene: TRBV28; j_gene: TRBJ2-7; d_gene: NA; abundance: few; CDR3aa: CASSSSPAGSKYEQYF; CDR3nt: TGTGCCAGCAGTTCCTCCCCCGCAGGGAGTAAATACGAGCAGTACTTC
v_gene: TRBV6-6; j_gene: TRBJ1-6; d_gene: NA; abundance: few; CDR3aa: CASSYSRGSSSYNSPLHF; CDR3nt: TGTGCCAGCAGTTACTCACGGGGTTCGAGCTCCTATAATTCACCCCTCCACTTT
v_gene: TRBV28; j_gene: TRBJ2-1; d_gene: NA; abundance: many; CDR3aa: CASSLLGTFDEQFF; CDR3nt: TGTGCCAGCAGTCTGCTAGGGACATTCGATGAGCAGTTCTTC
v_gene: TRBV27; j_gene: TRBJ2-4; d_gene: NA; abundance: many; CDR3aa: CASGLTLVLAKNIQYF; CDR3nt: TGTGCCAGCGGTTTAACACTAGTTCTAGCCAAAAACATTCAGTACTTC
v_gene: TRBV3-1; j_gene: TRBJ2-5; d_gene: NA; abundance: many; CDR3aa: CASSQGTQYF; CDR3nt: TGTGCCAGCAGCCAAGGGACCCAGTACTTC
v_gene: TRBV10-3; j_gene: TRBJ1-4; d_gene: NA; abundance: NA; CDR3aa: CAISGVHPTNEKLFF; CDR3nt: TGTGCCATCAGTGGGGTACATCCAACTAATGAAAAACTGTTTTTT
v_gene: TRBV7-2; j_gene: TRBJ2-2; d_gene: NA; abundance: few; CDR3aa: CASSLVRTSALAGELFF; CDR3nt: TGTGCCAGCAGCTTAGTTCGAACTAGTGCTCTTGCCGGGGAGCTGTTTTTT
v_gene: TRBV3-1; j_gene: TRBJ1-1; d_gene: NA; abundance: many; CDR3aa: CASSQRRPETEAFF; CDR3nt: TGTGCCAGCAGCCAGAGGAGACCTGAGACTGAAGCTTTCTTT
v_gene: TRBV20-1; j_gene: TRBJ2-3; d_gene: NA; abundance: many; CDR3aa: CSAPQGGKDTQYF; CDR3nt: TGCAGTGCTCCACAGGGAGGCAAAGATACGCAGTATTTT
v_gene: TRBV12-3/TRBV12-4; j_gene: TRBJ2-2; d_gene: NA; abundance: few; CDR3aa: CASSFAGELFF; CDR3nt: TGTGCCAGCAGTTTTGCCGGGGAGCTGTTTTTT
v_gene: TRBV7-2; j_gene: TRBJ2-7; d_gene: NA; abundance: many; CDR3aa: CASSPGPGYEQYF; CDR3nt: TGTGCCAGCAGCCCGGGGCCTGGGTACGAGCAGTACTTC
v_gene: TRBV5-1; j_gene: TRBJ2-7; d_gene: NA; abundance: NA; CDR3aa: CASSLDEPVYEQYF; CDR3nt: TGCGCCAGCAGCTTGGATGAGCCCGTCTACGAGCAGTACTTC
v_gene: TRBV4-1; j_gene: TRBJ1-2; d_gene: NA; abundance: many; CDR3aa: CASSQDPGSYYGYTF; CDR3nt: TGCGCCAGCAGCCAAGATCCGGGCAGCTACTATGGCTACACCTTC
v_gene: TRBV7-8; j_gene: TRBJ1-5; d_gene: NA; abundance: few; CDR3aa: CASSLEGRSNQPQHF; CDR3nt: TGTGCCAGCAGCTTAGAGGGCCGCAGCAATCAGCCCCAGCATTTT
v_gene: TRBV7-9; j_gene: TRBJ2-1; d_gene: TRBD2; abundance: many; CDR3aa: CASSSAWSPRTSGIADEQFF; CDR3nt: TGTGCCAGCAGCTCGGCATGGTCGCCAAGGACTAGCGGGATAGCTGATGAGCAGTTCTTC
v_gene: TRBV28; j_gene: TRBJ1-2; d_gene: TRBD1; abundance: NA; CDR3aa: CASSSDRGTTRGYTF; CDR3nt: TGTGCCAGCAGCTCGGACAGGGGAACAACTAGGGGCTACACCTTC
v_gene: TRBV4-3; j_gene: TRBJ2-3; d_gene: TRBD2; abundance: many; CDR3aa: CASSQGGTSGTDTQYF; CDR3nt: TGCGCCAGCAGCCAGGGAGGGACTAGCGGCACAGATACGCAGTATTTT
v_gene: TRBV6-1; j_gene: TRBJ2-1; d_gene: NA; abundance: many; CDR3aa: CASSVQISSYNEQFF; CDR3nt: TGTGCCAGCAGTGTACAGATCAGCTCCTACAATGAGCAGTTCTTC
v_gene: TRBV6-2/TRBV6-3; j_gene: TRBJ1-4; d_gene: TRBD1; abundance: few; CDR3aa: CASRATGVGEKLFF; CDR3nt: TGTGCCAGCAGAGCGACAGGGGTTGGAGAAAAACTGTTTTTT
v_gene: TRBV7-2; j_gene: TRBJ1-5; d_gene: NA; abundance: few; CDR3aa: CASSLYFGWDQPQHF; CDR3nt: TGTGCCAGCAGCTTATATTTCGGCTGGGATCAGCCCCAGCATTTT
v_gene: TRBV20-1; j_gene: TRBJ2-7; d_gene: NA; abundance: many; CDR3aa: CSARVSQTSSYEQYF; CDR3nt: TGCAGTGCTAGGGTCTCGCAAACGAGCTCCTACGAGCAGTACTTC
v_gene: TRBV20-1; j_gene: TRBJ2-7; d_gene: TRBD1; abundance: NA; CDR3aa: CSASPGTGINEQYF; CDR3nt: TGCAGTGCTAGCCCCGGGACAGGGATAAACGAGCAGTACTTC
v_gene: TRBV4-1; j_gene: TRBJ2-5; d_gene: NA; abundance: large; CDR3aa: CASSQGRGESKETQYF; CDR3nt: TGCGCCAGCAGCCAAGGTAGAGGGGAGTCAAAAGAGACCCAGTACTTC